Below are 4 T cell receptor beta chains sequenced from a single sample in a study of graft-versus-host responses after intestinal transplantation. The table came from immunoSEQ multiplex PCR; TCRdb's copy has only in-frame clones and leaves some out. The table shows about 8,000 clones, with less than 98% occurring only once. The source was PBMCs, collected 23 days after intestinal transplant. These receptors were collected from a human patient who received an intestinal transplant, so some T cells may come from the graft donor.

This chain joins TRBV27 and TRBJ2-5; a possible D gene is TRBD1 (6 bases). Between the trimmed V and J ends, which lost 2 bases and 4 bases, there was a span of 8 bases. Per the germline V gene, CDR1 is MNHEY and CDR2 is SMNVEV (reference sequence). The CDR3 runs to 13 residues. The CDR3 coding sequence is TGTGCCAGCAGTTTACAGGGGAGAGAGACCCAGTACTTC. Translated: CASSLQGRETQYF.

The chain uses TRBV27 and TRBJ2-7; TRBD2 matches at 7 bases. CDR3 length equals 16 residues. CDR1 and CDR2 from the germline V gene are MNHEY and SMNVEV (reference sequence). With V trimmed by 3 bases and J by 4 bases, 12 bases remained unmatched. CDR3 sequence (DNA): TGTGCCAGCAGTTTCATGTCTGCGGGAGCTCGGTACGAGCAGTACTTC. Its protein is CASSFMSAGARYEQYF.

The chain carries TRBV20-1 and TRBJ2-7; the D is unclear. In germline, CDR1 is DFQATT, CDR2 SNEGSKA (reference sequence). The length of the CDR3 is 11 residues. V was clipped by 3 bases and J by 3 bases, with 6 bases between them. The CDR3 is CSASNSYEQYF. CDR3 DNA sequence: TGCAGTGCTAGCAACAGCTACGAGCAGTACTTC.

The V gene is TRBV6-5, the J gene TRBJ2-7; TRBD1 aligns across 7 bases. The CDR3 runs to 12 residues. V shed 5 bases and J 3 bases; nucleotides not matched to a gene: 1. CDR1 MNHEY and CDR2 SVGAGI come from the germline V gene. The CDR3 DNA sequence: TGTGCCAGCAGTACAGGGGACTACGAGCAGTACTTC. Translated, it gives CASSTGDYEQYF.